This TCR beta chain derives from a study of T cell responses to AZD1222 COVID-19 vaccine. Regarding the study as a whole: Unmutated variant regions are reportedly the target of nearly half of TCRs that are spike-specific.

TCRdb keeps only in-frame clones here, not all; method: immunoSEQ multiplex PCR. The sample consists of 100,000 or so clones, 92% of them appearing once. On this clone itself: Its target is not known.

The CDR3 contains 14 residues. The V end lost 3 bases, the J end lost 4 bases, and 9 bases lay between the germline ends. CDR1 and CDR2 (germline): SGHNT, YENEEA. This sample comprised peripheral blood, obtained on day 0 of AZD1222 vaccination. The V gene is TRBV11-3, the J gene TRBJ1-4, with D uncertain. This clonotype originated in an adult in good health. CDR3 DNA sequence: TGTGCCAGCAGCTTCTTGGGCGTTAATGAAAAACTGTTTTTT. It translates to CASSFLGVNEKLFF.